The present TCR beta chain was sequenced within a study of control samples from healthy donors and cancer patients. Germline-derived CDR1 and CDR2 are KGHSH and LQKENI. Deletions cut 0 bases from V and 1 base from J, with 9 bases between. The CDR3 spans 15 residues. Assay: immunoSEQ multiplex PCR; the TCRdb copy retains only in-frame clones and omits some. This table holds around 30,000 clones, approximately 91% found once. This sequence was found in a man aged 45-65 years with lung cancer. Specimen: PBMCs. The rearrangement links TRBV18 to TRBJ1-1, with D possibly matching TRBD1 (5 bases). This CDR3 is CASSPPSRGNTEAFF. DNA of the CDR3: TGTGCCAGCTCACCACCGAGTAGGGGGAACACTGAAGCTTTCTTT.